The clone carrying this T cell receptor beta chain showed up just a few times. Its cognate antigen is unknown. The data stem from a study of CD8 T cells in ankylosing spondylitis. Germline CDR1 SNHLY, CDR2 FYNNEI. With 3 bases removed from V and 3 bases from J, the gap between germline ends came to 6 bases. The CDR3 length is 12 residues. General study findings and limits: Seemingly distinctive of ankylosing spondylitis blood was a TCR beta motif formed by eight highly homologous variants. Some of these motif variants have turned up before, in reports on reactive arthritis synovial fluid and blood.

Making the TCR beta libraries involved quantitative 5'-RACE with molecular barcodes. TCRdb re-called the 5' RACE reads with MiXCR, one entry per CDR3 protein. Of about 800,000 distinct CDR3 sequences in the sample, 10% to 15% were seen once. What was sequenced was blood, either unsorted or a sorted T cell fraction (not recorded which). This TCR derives from a male donor with ankylosing spondylitis. The chain uses TRBV2 and TRBJ2-7, with unresolved D. The CDR3 spells CASSDLLYEQYF. CDR3 DNA sequence: TGTGCCAGCAGTGACCTACTCTACGAGCAGTACTTC.